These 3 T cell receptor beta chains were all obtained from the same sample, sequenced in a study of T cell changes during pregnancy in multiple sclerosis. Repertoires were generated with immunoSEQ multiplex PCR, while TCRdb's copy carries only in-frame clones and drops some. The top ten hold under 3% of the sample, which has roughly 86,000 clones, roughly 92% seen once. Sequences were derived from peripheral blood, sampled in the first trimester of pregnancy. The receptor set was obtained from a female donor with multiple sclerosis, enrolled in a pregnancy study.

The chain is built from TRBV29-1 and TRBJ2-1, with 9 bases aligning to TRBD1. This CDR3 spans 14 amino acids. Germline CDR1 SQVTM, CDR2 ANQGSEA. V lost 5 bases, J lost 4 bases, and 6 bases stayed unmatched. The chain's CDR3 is CSVQRTGAYNEQFF. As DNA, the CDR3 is TGCAGCGTTCAACGGACAGGGGCGTACAATGAGCAGTTCTTC.

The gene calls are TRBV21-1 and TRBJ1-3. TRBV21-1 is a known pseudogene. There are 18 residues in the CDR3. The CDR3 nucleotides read TGTGCCAGCAAGAGAGCCGGGGGGGTGGGCCTAGTTGGAAACACCATATATTTT. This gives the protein CASKRAGGVGLVGNTIYF.

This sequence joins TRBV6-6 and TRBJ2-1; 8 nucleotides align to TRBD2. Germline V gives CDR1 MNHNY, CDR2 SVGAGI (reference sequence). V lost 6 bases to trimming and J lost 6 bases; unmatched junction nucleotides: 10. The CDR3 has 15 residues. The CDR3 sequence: CASSSYSGKVNEQFF. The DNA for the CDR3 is TGTGCCAGCAGCTCGTATAGCGGGAAGGTCAATGAGCAGTTCTTC.